The subject of this entry is one TCR beta chain. Its antigen is undetermined. This sample stems from a study of cytomegalovirus exposure and HLA in healthy donors. The CDR3 has 14 residues. V was pared by 6 bases and J by 9 bases, with 7 bases of the junction left unmatched. The V gene's germline CDR1 is KGHSH and CDR2 LQKENI. Whole-study findings and limits: The investigators catalogued 160 or so TCR beta chains as cytomegalovirus-associated. As was reported, the classifier diagnosed cytomegalovirus status with high specificity and sensitivity.

TCRdb keeps only in-frame clones here, not all; method: immunoSEQ multiplex PCR. The data contain about 150,000 clones, around 84% of them singletons. The chain is built from TRBV18 and TRBJ1-6, with TRBD1 matching over 8 bases. Sequencing was performed on PBMCs. The receptor comes from a human donor in good health. The CDR3 region is CASSSQGAGSPLHF. CDR3 DNA sequence: TGTGCCAGCTCGAGTCAGGGGGCAGGTTCACCCCTCCACTTT.